This TCR beta chain was sequenced during a study of CD8 T cells in Susac syndrome (dated by TCRdb to between 2018 and 2021). Regarding the complete study: The study used repertoire sequencing to test whether antigen drove CD8+ T cell activation and differentiation in Susac syndrome. Results and caveats for the whole study, not just this receptor: The TCR sequencing and HLA analysis was acknowledged to have included a relatively small number of individuals.

RNA was extracted using the RNeasy kit, and roughly 0.5 to 1 microgram was reverse transcribed with random hexamers. The immunoSEQ multiplex PCR assay, covering 54 Vbeta and 13 Jbeta segments, was used to amplify TCR beta CDR3 regions. PCR amplification bias was corrected using a synthetic template baseline for primer optimization and computational correction. As for the authors' bioinformatics: Reads were annotated to V, D and J genes per IMGT and analyzed with immunoSEQ Analyzer, keeping only productive sequences. Clonality was calculated as one minus the Shannon entropy normalized by log2 of the number of productive unique sequences. Public and private clones were assessed among the 100 most prevalent clones of each patient and control. Clones were defined as Susac-specific when absent from the healthy and MS cohorts, from about a thousand published viral clones and from other ImmuneACCESS disease sequences. Using fastp at Q25 and MiXCR, TCRdb reprocessed the public reads and kept productive beta chains. Rows with a matching CDR3 protein are joined into one entry that keeps the most common DNA and genes. The V and J calls come from TCRdb's annotation, not from the publication. The sample table shows 140,000 to 150,000 distinct CDR3 sequences, and roughly 96% are seen once. The ten top clones hold approximately 0.12% of the sample.

Peripheral blood CD8+ and CD4+ T cells from healthy donors, Susac syndrome patients and multiple sclerosis patients were profiled using high-throughput TCR beta sequencing. The multiple sclerosis controls were treatment-naive patients who had stable or active relapsing-remitting disease and met the revised McDonald criteria. Bulk CD8+ and CD4+ T cells were purified by magnetic negative isolation, while CD8+ TEMRA cells were enriched using FACS. Blood was collected in EDTA tubes and processed within 24 hours, with PBMCs isolated through density gradient centrifugation. PBMCs destined for TCR sequencing were cryopreserved in liquid nitrogen and later thawed in a 37 °C water bath. A purity of at least 90% was achieved for sorted or isolated CD4+, CD8+ and CD8+ TEMRA cells. Inclusive of the bounding cysteine and phenylalanine, the CDR3 is 15 residues long. The only DNA kept is the CDR3, 45 bases in frame from the first base. Looking up the germline V gene (reference sequence) yields CDR1 MNHEY and CDR2 SMNVEV. The V end loses 6 bases and the J end loses 5 bases, and a stretch of 19 bases separates them.

About this clonotype: It has no known antigen specificity. Base qualities are not provided; no much larger clone lies one nucleotide away.

Material for sequencing was CD4+ T cells from PBMCs. The chain was built from TRBV27 and TRBJ1-2; possibly the D gene is TRBD1, per 6 matching bases. The TCR sequence derives from a human donor with multiple sclerosis. The base sequence is TGTGCCAGCAGGACCGCAGGGGTCGTGAGTTATGGCTACACCTTC. This gives the protein CASRTAGVVSYGYTF.